The text below deals with one T cell receptor (beta chain). Its matching antigen is unknown. Sequencing was done on patients that had shown CD8+CD57+ cell expansion by flow cytometry. As a group, the patients uniformly had severe acquired aplastic anemia. This sample stems from a study of CD8+CD57+ T cells in acquired aplastic anemia. In the study overall: Sorted cells (CD4+ and CD8+) yielded DNA amounts that averaged around 3.1 ug.

For CDR3 and TCR beta VDJ profiling, genomic DNA was the template used. TCRdb re-called the reads with MiXCR, one entry per CDR3 protein. The sample has 150,000 to 200,000 distinct CDR3 sequences, roughly 48% seen once. Study conclusions and caveats: The number of CD8+ CDR3 sequences shared by patients and controls was fewer than 35. Patients and controls had CD8+ Simpson's diversity values that were not significantly distinct.

The TCR originated in a human donor with aplastic anemia. Sequenced material: sorted CD4+, CD8+, or CD8+CD57+ T cells (not recorded which) from PBMCs.

CDR3 sequence (DNA): TGTGCCAGCAGCCCGGCAGGGGGCATGTACAATGAGCAGTTCTTC. Translated: CASSPAGGMYNEQFF. This sequence joins TRBV7-8 and TRBJ2-1; 8 bases match TRBD1. The junction had 7 bases not matched to a gene; V was cut back by 5 bases and J by 4 bases. Germline CDR1 reads SGHVS; CDR2 reads FQNEAQ. The CDR3 contains 15 residues.